This T cell receptor beta chain was obtained from a study of T cell clonality in common variable immunodeficiency. Study outcomes and limitations: CVID subjects shared fewer TCRbeta clones than healthy controls did. Links between repertoire features and CVID complications were heterogeneity-limited.

Assay used: immunoSEQ multiplex PCR; TCRdb lists only in-frame clones, some missing. This sample comprises some 44,000 clones, none seen once only. The CDR3 loop spans 15 amino acids. The germline CDR1 and CDR2 sequences are MNHEY and SVGEGT. The V segment lost 6 bases and the J segment 0 bases; nucleotides outside the gene matches: 6. This clone was recorded at least ten times. The antigen remains undetermined. The read comes to an end 3 residues before the CDR3 does, leaving the germline J gene to fill in the end. This chain links TRBV6-2 or TRBV6-3 with TRBJ2-3; 7 nucleotides line up with TRBD1. The origin of this receptor is a person between 18 and 69 years old in good health. The specimen was peripheral blood mononuclear cells. The DNA read from the CDR3 is TGTGCCAGCAGCCAGGACAGGACTAGCACAGATACG. It translates to CASSQDRTSTDT. The full CDR3 protein is CASSQDRTSTDTQYF.